The 20 T cell receptor beta chains below come from one sample, sequenced in a study of shared clonotypes between healthy human individuals. This table comes from immunoSEQ multiplex PCR, and its TCRdb copy is limited to in-frame clones, with some not included. The sample contains 1,400,000 or so clones, approximately 98.5% of which appear only once. Sequenced: naive CD4+ T cells sorted from blood. Subset: CD45RA+ positively selected. These receptors were obtained from a man in his thirties or forties in good health.

V is TRBV6-1 and J is TRBJ2-7, with D unresolved. The CDR3 runs 14 residues. V lost 2 bases, J lost 0 bases, and 8 bases lay in between. Per the germline V gene, CDR1 is MNHNS and CDR2 is SASEGT. The CDR3: CASSELKYSYEQYF. The CDR3 DNA is TGTGCCAGCAGTGAATTGAAGTACTCCTACGAGCAGTACTTC.

The count of this clone is one. The rearrangement uses TRBV7-8 and TRBJ1-2; D is unresolved. Between the trimmed V and J ends, which lost 4 bases and 5 bases, there was a span of 14 bases. Germline CDR1 and CDR2: SGHVS and FQNEAQ. CDR3 length equals 14 residues. In DNA, the CDR3 is TGTGCCAGCAGCTGGAGGACGGCGCGGTATGGCTACACCTTC. This sequence encodes CASSWRTARYGYTF.

The J gene is TRBJ2-2, the V gene TRBV30, with D perhaps matching TRBD2 (5 bases). The CDR3 runs to 13 residues. Trimming left V 1 base short and J 6 bases short, with 9 bases between. The germline V gene encodes CDR1 GTSNPN and CDR2 SVGIG (reference sequence). This chain's CDR3 is CAWSATRAGELFF. The CDR3 DNA reads as TGTGCCTGGAGTGCAACGAGGGCCGGGGAGCTGTTTTTT.

V is TRBV6-5 and J is TRBJ2-1; D might be TRBD2 (6 bases). V dropped 10 bases and J dropped 0 bases, with 16 bases sitting between them. The length of the CDR3 is 15 residues. Germline V CDR1 and CDR2: MNHEY, SVGAGI. Here the CDR3 DNA reads TGTGCCACTACGGAGGGGTCGGTCTCCTACAATGAGCAGTTCTTC. Translated, it gives CATTEGSVSYNEQFF.

V gene TRBV6-5 combines with J gene TRBJ1-3; D is perhaps TRBD1 (6 bases). The germline CDR1 and CDR2 sequences are MNHEY and SVGAGI. This CDR3 spans 14 amino acids. V lost 6 bases, J lost 10 bases, and 19 bases lay in between. The CDR3 region is CASRPLRTVGTIYF. CDR3 sequence (DNA): TGTGCCAGCAGACCATTAAGGACAGTGGGGACCATATATTTT.

For this clone: The identical CDR3 is also encoded by other nucleotide sequences in the sample. The gene calls are TRBV6-5 and TRBJ2-1; D not resolved. CDR3 length: 13 amino acids. Trimming shortened V by 6 bases and J by 4 bases, and 10 bases separated the two germline ends. The germline gives CDR1 MNHEY, CDR2 SVGAGI. The CDR3 reads CASSRDTYNEQFF. In nucleotides, the CDR3 is TGTGCCAGCAGCCGTGACACGTACAATGAGCAGTTCTTC.

This clone has only one observation. V is TRBV5-6 and J is TRBJ1-3; 10 positions agree with TRBD1. After removal of 0 bases from V and 16 bases from J, the junction contained 4 bases not matched to a gene. CDR3 length: 12 amino acids. Germline values: CDR1 SGHDT, CDR2 YYEEEE. The CDR3, as DNA: TGTGCCAGCAGCTTGGCGGTGGGACAGGGGTATTTT. Residues: CASSLAVGQGYF.

The chain links TRBV5-3 to TRBJ2-1; weak D call: TRBD1 (6 bases). TRBV5-3 is classed as an ORF, of uncertain function. The CDR3 is 15 residues long. V gave up 0 bases and J gave up 10 bases, with 17 bases separating them. Here the CDR3 reads CARSLDLIGQREQFF. The CDR3 DNA reads as TGTGCCAGAAGCTTGGACCTGATAGGACAGCGGGAGCAGTTCTTC.

This sequence joins TRBV6-5 and TRBJ2-1; TRBD2 aligns across 8 bases. CDR1 is MNHEY, CDR2 SVGAGI, per germline. The ends lost 7 bases at V and 10 bases at J; junction bases unmatched: 9. The CDR3 sequence is 13 residues long. In DNA form, the CDR3 reads TGTGCCAGCAATAGAGCGGGAGTATCCGAGCAGTTCTTC. It codes for CASNRAGVSEQFF.

This rearrangement joins TRBV10-3 to TRBJ1-1; 8 bases align to TRBD1. Trimming cost V 5 bases and J 4 bases; bases outside gene matches: 0. The CDR3 sequence is 12 residues long. Per germline, CDR1 ENHRY and CDR2 SYGVKD. CDR3: CAISTGGTEAFF. The CDR3 region has the DNA TGTGCCATCAGTACAGGGGGCACTGAAGCTTTCTTT.

This rearrangement joins TRBV19 to TRBJ2-6; maybe TRBD2 (6 bases). V was cut by 8 bases and J by 1 base, with 15 bases left in between. The germline gives CDR1 LNHDA, CDR2 SQIVND (reference sequence). The CDR3 totals 16 residues. CDR3 DNA sequence: TGTGCCAGTCGATCTTTCCGGGGGTCTGGGGCCAACGTCCTGACTTTC. This encodes CASRSFRGSGANVLTF.

This clone appeared a single time. This sequence joins TRBV12-5 and TRBJ2-2; D remains unclear. The CDR3 has 12 residues. Germline V gives CDR1 LGHNT, CDR2 FRNRAP. With 1 base removed from V and 4 bases from J, the gap between germline ends came to 1 base. This CDR3 is CASGLGTGELFF. Here the CDR3 DNA reads TGTGCTAGTGGTTTGGGCACCGGGGAGCTGTTTTTT.

The chain combines TRBV2 with TRBJ1-3; D uncertain. V gave up 5 bases and J gave up 2 bases, with 10 bases separating them. Germline-derived CDR1 and CDR2 are SNHLY and FYNNEI. CDR3 length: 14 amino acids. This chain's CDR3 is CASSKGLAGNTIYF. The CDR3 DNA is TGTGCCAGCAGTAAGGGTTTGGCTGGAAACACCATATATTTT.

In this sample, this clone turned up once. The chain uses TRBV4-1 and TRBJ2-7, with TRBD1 as a possible D gene (6 bases). Trimming left V 4 bases short and J 2 bases short, with 15 bases between. This CDR3 contains 15 residues. Per germline, CDR1 MGHRA and CDR2 YSYEKL. The DNA of the CDR3 is TGCGCCAGCAGCCCGGGGCCAGGGGAGACCTACGAGCAGTACTTC. The encoded protein is CASSPGPGETYEQYF.

The CDR3 DNA reads as TGTGCCAGCAGCCCAAGCTGGCCCCAGGGGCCTTTCGAGCAGTACTTC. This codes for CASSPSWPQGPFEQYF. The V call is TRBV7-2, the J call TRBJ2-7; perhaps TRBD1 as D (6 bases). The germline CDR1 and CDR2 sequences are SGHTA and FQGNSA. Trimming cost V 5 bases and J 6 bases, with 23 bases left between them. CDR3 length: 16 residues.

The chain links TRBV6-5 to TRBJ2-7; perhaps TRBD1 as D (5 bases). Trimming left V 6 bases short and J 1 base short, with 10 bases between. The CDR3 consists of 13 residues. Germline CDR1 and CDR2: MNHEY and SVGAGI. The CDR3 DNA reads as TGTGCCAGCAGCACACGACAGTCCTACGAGCAGTACTTC. This sequence encodes CASSTRQSYEQYF.

This clone was counted only a few times. This rearrangement joins TRBV7-9 to TRBJ2-3; 7 nucleotides line up with TRBD2. The CDR3 has 14 amino acids. Germline V gives CDR1 SEHNR, CDR2 FQNEAQ (reference sequence). V was clipped by 5 bases and J by 0 bases; unmatched bases: 2. The CDR3, as DNA: TGTGCCAGCAGCCCCGGGAGGAGCACAGATACGCAGTATTTT. It is translated as CASSPGRSTDTQYF.

The chain is built from TRBV18 and TRBJ2-1; the D is unclear. The V gene lost 3 bases and the J gene lost 7 bases, with 13 bases spanning the gap. CDR3 length equals 14 residues. The germline CDR1 and CDR2 sequences are KGHSH and LQKENI. The chain's CDR3 is CASSPDQTQNEQFF. The CDR3, as DNA: TGTGCCAGCTCACCTGACCAAACCCAGAATGAGCAGTTCTTC.

This rearrangement joins TRBV7-2 to TRBJ1-1, with TRBD1 matching 7 bases. Germline V lookup: CDR1 SGHTA, CDR2 FQGNSA. V dropped 1 base and J dropped 4; count of bases not matched to a gene: 3. The CDR3 is 14 amino acids. CDR3 nucleotide sequence: TGTGCCAGCAGCTTAGACAGGGGACCCACTGAAGCTTTCTTT. Translating gives CASSLDRGPTEAFF.

The chain couples TRBV15 to TRBJ2-2; TRBD2 aligns across 12 bases. From germline, CDR1 is LNHNV and CDR2 YYDKDF (reference sequence). V lost 1 base to trimming and J lost 5 bases; unmatched junction nucleotides: 2. This CDR3 region has 16 residues. As DNA, the CDR3 is TGTGCCACCAGCAGAGGCGGGACTAGCGGGACCGGGGAGCTGTTTTTT. Residues: CATSRGGTSGTGELFF.